The sequence of this T cell receptor beta chain was determined in a study of identifying expanded T cells in peripheral blood. Study outcomes and limitations: Clone count variance between approximately 2-week samples rose with total template count. Differentially abundant clones: roughly 1.2 between replicates, roughly 16 at 2 to 3 weeks, approximately 18 at four.

To note about this clone: Its cognate antigen is unknown.

Healthy donors had no documented immune events, such as infections, while sampled. TCRdb's table, derived via immunoSEQ multiplex PCR, lists solely in-frame clones and lacks some. The sample lists around 130,000 clones; approximately 86% were seen once. The receptor was isolated from a person between 18 and 69 years old in good health. Sequencing was done on a sample of blood.

The CDR3 nucleotides read TGTGCCAGCAGTGAAACAGGCACTAGCGCGGCTATGAATGAGCAGTTCTTC. This translates into CASSETGTSAAMNEQFF. The chain recombines TRBV25-1 with TRBJ2-1, with 7 bases that match TRBD2. The V gene's germline CDR1 is MGHDK and CDR2 SYGVNS. This CDR3 is built from 17 residues. Trimming cost V 2 bases and J 7 bases; bases outside gene matches: 14.